The 27 T cell receptor beta chains reported below all come from one sample, sequenced in a study of T-cell memory formation after mild COVID-19. TCRdb processed the 5' RACE reads anew with MiXCR; each CDR3 protein has one entry. The sample gives around 340,000 distinct CDR3 sequences, about 16% of which show up once; around 24% is in the top ten. The sample taken for sequencing was PBMCs or a T cell subset sorted from them (not recorded which). The receptors originated from a man aged 18 to 30 who had mild COVID-19 (a few samples of this study predate the infection). Cell type and time point are not known.

This clonotype has only a few counts. The chain couples TRBV7-9 to TRBJ1-1, with D perhaps matching TRBD1 (5 bases). CDR3 length: 12 amino acids. Trimming stripped 10 bases from V and 3 bases from J, with 12 bases between. Looked up from germline, CDR1 is SEHNR and CDR2 is FQNEAQ (reference sequence). The CDR3 is CATGGGDTEAFF. The CDR3 DNA sequence: TGTGCCACCGGTGGGGGGGACACTGAAGCTTTCTTT.

The chain uses TRBV3-1 and TRBJ2-1, with 8 bases lining up with TRBD1. The CDR3 contains 15 residues. The V segment lost 4 bases and the J segment 4 bases; nucleotides outside the gene matches: 6. Germline V gene lookup returns CDR1 LGHDT and CDR2 YNNKEL (reference sequence). CDR3 protein: CASSPRGRRYNEQFF. The CDR3 bases are TGTGCCAGCAGCCCCAGGGGGCGAAGATACAATGAGCAGTTCTTC.

V is TRBV12-3 or TRBV12-4 and J is TRBJ1-6; D ambiguous. The ends were cut back, 4 bases at V and 8 bases at J, with 15 bases in the middle. The CDR3 runs 15 residues. CDR3 DNA: TGTGCCAGCAGTTCGGCACCTATGGGATATTCACCCCTCCACTTT. Amino acid sequence: CASSSAPMGYSPLHF.

This clonotype was seen a few times. This chain uses TRBV5-1 with TRBJ2-1; D tentatively fits TRBD1 or TRBD2 (5 bases each). In germline, CDR1 is SGHRS, CDR2 YFSETQ. The CDR3 length is 15 residues. V lost 5 bases to trimming and J lost 5 bases, with 17 bases between them. The CDR3 coding sequence is TGCGCCAGCAGTTCCTCTGGGACGCCAAACAATGAGCAGTTCTTC. Encoded protein: CASSSSGTPNNEQFF.

This clonotype was counted only a few times. The rearrangement joins TRBV29-1 to TRBJ1-1; maybe TRBD1 (6 bases). This CDR3 spans 13 amino acids. Trimming took off 6 bases at V and 0 bases at J, with 11 bases between the two ends. CDR1 is SQVTM, CDR2 ANQGSEA, per germline. The CDR3 DNA reads as TGCAGCGTCGGCGGGACATTGAACACTGAAGCTTTCTTT. Translation: CSVGGTLNTEAFF.

The count of this clonotype is one. The chain combines TRBV3-1 with TRBJ2-5; D call uncertain. Trimming took off 2 bases at V and 1 base at J, with 11 bases between the two ends. Germline loops: CDR1 LGHDT, CDR2 YNNKEL (reference sequence). The CDR3 covers 15 residues. The CDR3 region has the DNA TGTGCCAGCAGCCAACCCTTCGGCAGCCAAGAGACCCAGTACTTC. This encodes CASSQPFGSQETQYF.

This clonotype has just a few counts. J is TRBJ1-2 and V is TRBV20-1; D unresolved. CDR3 length equals 15 residues. Deletions cut 0 bases from V and 4 bases from J, with 15 bases between. Germline V gene data show CDR1 as DFQATT and CDR2 as SNEGSKA (reference sequence). The CDR3: CSARDRRDAVYGYTF. The CDR3 region has the DNA TGCAGTGCTAGAGATCGTAGGGATGCGGTCTATGGCTACACCTTC.

The chain combines TRBV6-2 or TRBV6-3 with TRBJ2-5; 15 bases map to TRBD2. CDR3 length equals 15 residues. V lost 8 bases and J lost 11; bases outside the gene matches: 12. Germline V gives CDR1 MNHEY, CDR2 SVGEGT. The chain's CDR3 is CASGFPGTSGGTQYF. The DNA for the CDR3 is TGTGCCAGCGGCTTCCCCGGGACTAGCGGGGGGACACAGTACTTC.

This clonotype was counted a few times. This chain connects TRBV9 to TRBJ1-4; the D gene is possibly TRBD1 (5 bases). The V end lost 5 bases, the J end lost 1 base, and 24 bases lay between the germline ends. CDR1 and CDR2 from the germline V gene are SGDLS and YYNGEE. There are 19 residues in the CDR3. CDR3: CASSDPPDSDEETNEKLFF. The CDR3 nucleotides are TGTGCCAGCAGTGACCCACCCGACAGTGATGAAGAAACTAATGAAAAACTGTTTTTT.

A few counts support this clonotype. The CDR3 sequence is CASSVGQGIRTDTQYF. CDR3 coding DNA: TGTGCCAGCAGCGTAGGGCAGGGCATTCGCACAGATACGCAGTATTTT. V and J are TRBV9 and TRBJ2-3, with D possibly being TRBD1 (5 bases). The germline V gene encodes CDR1 SGDLS and CDR2 YYNGEE. Trimming took off 0 bases at V and 1 base at J, with 12 bases between the two ends. The CDR3 covers 16 residues.

In its sample, this clonotype was seen a few times. V gene TRBV28 combines with J gene TRBJ1-1, with 9 positions matching TRBD1. With V trimmed by 4 bases and J by 5 bases, 11 bases remained unmatched. The CDR3 spans 16 residues. Germline V gene data show CDR1 as MDHEN and CDR2 as SYDVKM. The CDR3 loop is CASSSGQGTTSTEAFF. In DNA, the CDR3 is TGTGCCAGCAGTTCCGGACAGGGGACTACCTCTACTGAAGCTTTCTTT.

The chain combines TRBV7-2 with TRBJ2-7; 8 nucleotides line up with TRBD2. CDR1 is SGHTA, CDR2 FQGNSA, per germline. After removal of 1 base from V and 4 bases from J, the junction contained 3 bases not matched to a gene. This CDR3 region has 14 residues. The CDR3 bases are TGTGCCAGCAGCTTAGATCCTAGCGGGTACGAGCAGTACGTC. Residues: CASSLDPSGYEQYV.

This chain connects TRBV7-6 to TRBJ2-3; no definite D call. The CDR3 totals 14 residues. Per the germline V gene, CDR1 is SGHVS and CDR2 is FNYEAQ. V was clipped by 6 bases and J by 5 bases, with 15 bases between them. CDR3 sequence (DNA): TGTGCCAGCAGTTCCAGAGGCGAAGGAGATACGCAGTATTTT. Amino acids: CASSSRGEGDTQYF.

The chain carries TRBV5-1 and TRBJ1-1, with D maybe TRBD1 (6 bases). Germline CDR1 SGHRS, CDR2 YFSETQ. CDR3 length: 14 residues. V lost 1 base to trimming and J lost 2 bases, with 9 bases between them. CDR3: CASSLRTENTEAFF. The CDR3 coding sequence is TGCGCCAGCAGCTTGCGGACAGAAAACACTGAAGCTTTCTTT.

The rearrangement links TRBV5-1 to TRBJ2-2; perhaps D is TRBD1 or TRBD2 (5 bases each). The CDR3 consists of 16 residues. Germline V gene data show CDR1 as SGHRS and CDR2 as YFSETQ. With 1 base removed from V and 4 bases from J, the gap between germline ends came to 14 bases. This CDR3 is CASSLQGFGLTGELFF. The CDR3 DNA reads as TGCGCCAGCAGCTTGCAGGGCTTCGGACTCACCGGGGAGCTGTTTTTT. The full variable domain, rest sourced from reference TRBV5-1 and TRBJ2-2, is KAGVTQTPRYLIKTRGQQVTLSCSPISGHRSVSWYQQTPGQGLQFLFEYFSETQRNKGNFPGRFSGRQFSNSRSEMNVSTLELGDSALYLCASSLQGFGLTGELFFGEGSRLTVL.

The chain has TRBV7-9 and TRBJ1-2, with TRBD1 identical over 11 bases. Germline V gene lookup returns CDR1 SEHNR and CDR2 FQNEAQ (reference sequence). The CDR3 has 15 amino acids. The J segment lost 7 bases and the V segment lost 5 bases, leaving 9 bases of the junction unmatched. This CDR3 is CASSKGDRGKSGYTF. CDR3 in DNA: TGTGCCAGCAGCAAAGGGGACAGGGGGAAAAGTGGCTACACCTTC.

The rearrangement links TRBV11-2 to TRBJ1-1; 7 bases are shared with TRBD1. CDR3 length equals 12 residues. Trimming cost V 5 bases and J 7 bases; bases outside gene matches: 4. From germline, CDR1 is SGHAT and CDR2 FQNNGV. CDR3 coding DNA: TGTGCCAGCAGCCCTACAGGGGTTGAAGCTTTCTTT. Translating gives CASSPTGVEAFF.

The J gene is TRBJ2-4, the V gene TRBV11-2; the match to TRBD2 covers 13 bases. Germline loops: CDR1 SGHAT, CDR2 FQNNGV. J was trimmed by 6 bases and V by 5 bases; bases with no gene match: 7. The CDR3 has 16 residues. CDR3 residues: CASSLTSGGPGNIQYF. In nucleotides, the CDR3 is TGTGCCAGCAGCCTGACTAGCGGGGGGCCGGGAAACATTCAGTACTTC.

This clonotype was seen a few times. The chain joins TRBV28 to TRBJ1-2; D is perhaps TRBD1 (5 bases). V was clipped by 8 bases and J by 5 bases, with 18 bases between them. The CDR3 loop spans 14 amino acids. From germline, CDR1 is MDHEN and CDR2 SYDVKM. This CDR3 is CASFTGGVSYGYTF. For the CDR3, the DNA is TGTGCCAGCTTCACCGGGGGGGTTTCGTATGGCTACACCTTC.

The chain is built from TRBV6-1 and TRBJ1-5, with 8 bases identical to TRBD1. The CDR3 sequence is 13 residues long. Trimming removed 5 bases from V and 5 bases from J; junction bases left unmatched: 2. CDR1 is MNHNS, CDR2 SASEGT, per germline. CDR3 coding DNA: TGTGCCAGCAGTAAGACAGGGGATCAGCCCCAGCATTTT. It specifies CASSKTGDQPQHF.

The CDR3 sequence is CASSQPRQSSGNTIYF. CDR3 coding DNA: TGCGCCAGCAGCCAACCGCGCCAGAGCTCTGGAAACACCATATATTTT. The chain carries TRBV4-1 and TRBJ1-3; no clear D. With 2 bases removed from V and 0 bases from J, the gap between germline ends came to 11 bases. The CDR3 has 16 residues. Looked up from germline, CDR1 is MGHRA and CDR2 is YSYEKL.

This clonotype was observed a handful of times. The chain uses TRBV20-1 and TRBJ1-6; no clear D gene. V lost 1 base to trimming and J lost 5 bases, with 15 bases between them. Germline assignment: CDR1 DFQATT and CDR2 SNEGSKA (reference sequence). This CDR3 is 16 amino acids long. The CDR3 nucleotides read TGCAGTGCTAGAGTGTCGGGGAGCGGGGATAATTCACCCCTCCACTTT. As protein: CSARVSGSGDNSPLHF.

A few counts support this clonotype. The chain is built from TRBV7-6 and TRBJ2-3, with 8 bases identical to TRBD2. Per the germline V gene, CDR1 is SGHVS and CDR2 is FNYEAQ. This CDR3 comprises 19 residues. Germline trimming cut 1 base from V and 2 bases from J; bases unmatched to any gene: 14. CDR3 residues: CASSLVSGLDPSHTDTQYF. DNA for the CDR3: TGTGCCAGCAGCTTAGTGTCGGGACTAGACCCGTCCCACACAGATACGCAGTATTTT.

This clonotype was seen a few times. The chain combines TRBV7-9 with TRBJ2-3; 11 bases map to TRBD2. The CDR3 extends over 13 amino acids. Germline V gene data show CDR1 as SEHNR and CDR2 as FQNEAQ (reference sequence). The trim removed 11 bases at V and 2 bases at J, leaving 3 bases unmatched. CDR3 nucleotides: TGTGCCGGGGGACTAGCGGACACAGATACGCAGTATTTT. Protein sequence: CAGGLADTDTQYF.

V and J are TRBV6-5 and TRBJ1-4, with 8 bases lining up with TRBD1. Per germline, CDR1 MNHEY and CDR2 SVGAGI. V was pared by 6 bases and J by 8 bases, with 14 bases of the junction left unmatched. This CDR3 comprises 16 residues. The CDR3 sequence is CASSLGRTGLHEKLFF. The CDR3 nucleotides are TGTGCCAGCAGCCTAGGGAGGACAGGGCTTCACGAAAAACTGTTTTTT.

The J gene is TRBJ1-6, the V gene TRBV6-1, with D possibly being TRBD1 (6 bases). The CDR3 sequence is 14 residues long. In germline, CDR1 is MNHNS, CDR2 SASEGT. V was trimmed by 7 bases and J by 9 bases, leaving 16 bases between them. This chain's CDR3 is CASTRGGWGSPLHF. For the CDR3, the DNA is TGTGCCAGCACCCGAGGGGGTTGGGGTTCACCCCTCCACTTT.

Many counts were recorded for this clonotype. The DNA of the CDR3 is TGCAGTGGAGTTAGCGGGGGCTTATACAATGAGCAGTTCTTC. This gives the protein CSGVSGGLYNEQFF. The chain carries TRBV20-1 and TRBJ2-1; 9 bases align to TRBD2. V lost 7 bases and J lost 4; bases outside the gene matches: 8. This CDR3 has 14 residues. Germline lookup yields CDR1 DFQATT and CDR2 SNEGSKA (reference sequence).